This TCR beta chain was found in a study of cytomegalovirus exposure and HLA in healthy donors (dated 2017 in TCRdb). About the investigation overall: According to a later analysis, the 100 to 150 validation repertoires were produced on the same platform as the approximately 690 repertoires of the first cohort. The study was designed to test whether signatures of past pathogen exposure could be identified by cataloging public T cell receptors. Besides the first cohort of some 670 subjects, a separate validation cohort made up of some 110 different subjects was used. To predict cytomegalovirus infection status, the study brought together high-throughput TCR immunosequencing, statistical association of individual TCRs with disease status, and machine learning.

The donors were included in the validation cohort of approximately 130 subjects, a group kept apart from the approximately 700-subject first cohort. In regard to this clone: It lacks a known antigen. Per-base qualities were not stored, and no clone one base away is much larger.

V is trimmed back by 10 bases and J by 2 bases, and the junction contains 9 bases that no gene match accounts for. Reading the germline V gene gives CDR1 ENHRY and CDR2 SYGVKD. Measured from the cysteine to the phenylalanine, the CDR3 is 16 residues long. Of all the DNA, just the CDR3 is kept, 48 bases in frame from base 1. Broad study findings and their caveats: The authors suggested that the approach could potentially be generalized to other disease states and immunological phenotypes. The validation cohort had no HLA typing available for a later analysis, so co-occurrence within that cohort was assessed over all 120 or so repertoires. In a later analysis, TCRs clustered in the first cohort were found to also tend to co-occur in the 100 to 150 validation repertoires, with approximately 94% of cluster scores above 0. In both the original and validation cohorts, the classifier was reported to diagnose cytomegalovirus status with high specificity and sensitivity. Three of the identified cytomegalovirus-associated TCR beta chains were confirmed in vitro to be specific for cytomegalovirus antigens. The study listed 150 to 200 TCR beta chains as associated with cytomegalovirus. Most TCR sequences were observed very rarely across donors, whereas some public TCRs were present in many individuals.

The library was generated by the immunoSEQ multiplex PCR assay. In the source study's methods: A statistical classification framework was built to diagnose cytomegalovirus status from the catalog of TCR beta chain sequences. Imported from immuneACCESS, the table was reduced by TCRdb to in-frame sequences with V and J called. These copies leave out some clones; in studies compared against another copy, an unresolved V gene accounts for under half, and the cause of the remainder is not known. V, J and clone size were drawn from that table, and D and trimming were deduced from the DNA. Here the sample has over 150,000 clones; 85% occur a single time. 15% to 20% of the sample is taken by the ten largest.

Sequencing used PBMCs. The chain is made from TRBV10-3 and TRBJ2-1; a stretch of 12 junction bases matches TRBD2. This receptor was taken from a man in his late teens or twenties in good health and CMV-seropositive. The CDR3 reads CASLAGGSQTYNEQFF. The nucleotide sequence reads TGTGCCAGCCTAGCGGGGGGGTCTCAGACCTACAATGAGCAGTTCTTC.